This T cell receptor (beta chain) was found in a study of shared clonotypes between healthy human individuals. Study results and caveats: Naive subsets tended to show greater estimated richness than memory subsets.

The germline V gene has CDR1 SGHDT and CDR2 YYEEEE. Trimming removed 0 bases from V and 4 bases from J, with 7 bases in between. CDR3 length: 13 amino acids. This clone was counted only a few times. Antigen unknown. Every subset had its genomic DNA shared out evenly among several immunoSEQ plates. Data came from immunoSEQ multiplex PCR; TCRdb stores just in-frame clones and leaves some out. The sample yields more than 2 million clones, 85% to 95% seen once. Specimen: naive CD4+ T cells sorted from blood. Subset in this sample: CD45RA+ positively selected. This TCR came from a man between 18 and 35 years old in good health. The V call is TRBV5-6, the J call TRBJ1-2; D is ambiguous. CDR3 sequence (DNA): TGTGCCAGCAGCTTGGAACTGTCCTATGGCTACACCTTC. It translates to CASSLELSYGYTF.